This T cell receptor beta chain came from a study of shared clonotypes between healthy human individuals. Notes on the study in general: Incomplete sequencing of sorted subsets was indicated by rarefaction despite large depth.

Sequencing was performed with immunoSEQ multiplex PCR; in TCRdb, only in-frame clones are kept and a portion is missing. Altogether 630,000 or so clones are present, 95% to 98% being singletons, with the ten largest covering around 0.3%. This CDR3 has 15 residues. Trimming took 2 bases from V and 6 from J, leaving 13 bases between them. Germline lookup yields CDR1 SEHNR and CDR2 FQNEAQ (reference sequence). Remarks on this clone: The target antigen is unknown.

CD8 cells regarded as naive lacked CD45RO, were positively chosen for CCR7, and omitted terminally differentiated effector memory CD45RA+ cells. This chain uses TRBV7-9 with TRBJ1-4, with D possibly being TRBD1 (5 bases). The sequenced sample consisted of naive CD8+ T cells sorted from blood. The sequence came from a man younger than 45 in good health. The CDR3: CASSLRGRDDEKLFF. The CDR3 region has the DNA TGTGCCAGCAGCTTAAGGGGCAGGGACGATGAAAAACTGTTTTTT.